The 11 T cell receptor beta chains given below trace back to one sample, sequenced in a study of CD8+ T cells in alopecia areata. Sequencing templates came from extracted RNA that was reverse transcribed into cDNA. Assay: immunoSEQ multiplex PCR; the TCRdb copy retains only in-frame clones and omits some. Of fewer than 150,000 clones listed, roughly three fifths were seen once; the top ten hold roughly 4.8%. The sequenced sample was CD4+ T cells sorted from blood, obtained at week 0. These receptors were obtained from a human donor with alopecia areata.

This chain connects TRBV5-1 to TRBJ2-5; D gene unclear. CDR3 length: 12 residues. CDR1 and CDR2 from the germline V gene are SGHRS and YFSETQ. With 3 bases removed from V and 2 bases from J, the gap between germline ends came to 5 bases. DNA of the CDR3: TGCGCCAGCAGCTATGGACAAGAGACCCAGTACTTC. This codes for CASSYGQETQYF.

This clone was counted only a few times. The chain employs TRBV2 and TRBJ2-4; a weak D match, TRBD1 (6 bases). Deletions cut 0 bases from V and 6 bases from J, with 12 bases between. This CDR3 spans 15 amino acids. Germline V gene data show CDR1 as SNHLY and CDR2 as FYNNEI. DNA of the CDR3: TGTGCCAGCAGTGAAGCGTGGGGACAAGGAAACATTCAGTACTTC. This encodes CASSEAWGQGNIQYF.

CDR3 DNA sequence: TGTGCCAGCAGTGAATCCGGGACGTCTCCCTATGGCTACACCTTC. This encodes CASSESGTSPYGYTF. The chain has TRBV25-1 and TRBJ1-2; D possibly corresponds to TRBD1 (5 bases). Looked up from germline, CDR1 is MGHDK and CDR2 is SYGVNS. V was trimmed by 1 base and J by 4 bases, leaving 13 bases between them. The CDR3 runs to 15 residues.

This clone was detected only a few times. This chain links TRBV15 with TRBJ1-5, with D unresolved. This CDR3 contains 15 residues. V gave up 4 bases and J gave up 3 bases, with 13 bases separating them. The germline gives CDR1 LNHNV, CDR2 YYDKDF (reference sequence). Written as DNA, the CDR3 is TGTGCCACCAGCATTCAAGGGAATCCCAATCAGCCCCAGCATTTT. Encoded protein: CATSIQGNPNQPQHF.

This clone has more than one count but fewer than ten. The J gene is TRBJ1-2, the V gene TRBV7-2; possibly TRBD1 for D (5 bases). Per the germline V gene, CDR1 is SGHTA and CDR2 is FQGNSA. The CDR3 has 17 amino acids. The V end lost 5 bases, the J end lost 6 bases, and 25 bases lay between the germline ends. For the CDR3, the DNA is TGTGCCAGCAGCCCTCACGTGGGATATCAGGGACGCGATGGCTACACCTTC. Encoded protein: CASSPHVGYQGRDGYTF. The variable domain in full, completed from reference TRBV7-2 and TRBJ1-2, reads GAGVSQSPSNKVTEKGKDVELRCDPISGHTALYWYRQSLGQGLEFLIYFQGNSAPDKSGLPSDRFSAERTGGSVSTLTIQRTQQEDSAVYLCASSPHVGYQGRDGYTFGSGTRLTVV.

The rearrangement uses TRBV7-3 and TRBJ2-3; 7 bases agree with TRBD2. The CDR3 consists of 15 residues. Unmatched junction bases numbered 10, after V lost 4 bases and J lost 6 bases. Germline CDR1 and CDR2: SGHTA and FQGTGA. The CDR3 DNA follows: TGTGCCAGCAGCTCAAGAGGCGGGAGCGGGGATACGCAGTATTTT. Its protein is CASSSRGGSGDTQYF. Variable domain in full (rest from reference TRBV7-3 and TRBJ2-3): GAGVSQTPSNKVTEKGKYVELRCDPISGHTALYWYRQSLGQGPEFLIYFQGTGAADDSGLPNDRFFAVRPEGSVSTLKIQRTERGDSAVYLCASSSRGGSGDTQYFGPGTRLTVL.

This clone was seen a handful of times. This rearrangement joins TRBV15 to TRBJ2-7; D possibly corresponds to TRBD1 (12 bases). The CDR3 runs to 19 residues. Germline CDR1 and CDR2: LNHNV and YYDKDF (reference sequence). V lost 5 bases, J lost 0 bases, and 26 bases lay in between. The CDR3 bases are TGTGCCACCAGCCCCCGGGACAGGGGGCTAGCGGGAGGCTCCTACGAGCAGTACTTC. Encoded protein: CATSPRDRGLAGGSYEQYF.

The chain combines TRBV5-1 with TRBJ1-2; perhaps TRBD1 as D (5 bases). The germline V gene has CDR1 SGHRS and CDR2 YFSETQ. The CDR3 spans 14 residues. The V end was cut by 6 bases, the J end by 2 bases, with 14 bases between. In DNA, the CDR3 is TGCGCCAGCAACCCGGGGGTGTTCAACTATGGCTACACCTTC. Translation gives CASNPGVFNYGYTF.

In DNA, the CDR3 is TGCGCCAGCAGCCAAGGACTATACACTGAAGCTTTCTTT. This codes for CASSQGLYTEAFF. The V and J genes are TRBV4-3 and TRBJ1-1; D is ambiguous. Trimming removed 1 base from V and 3 bases from J, with 6 bases in between. CDR3 length equals 13 residues. In germline, CDR1 is LGHNA, CDR2 YSLEER.

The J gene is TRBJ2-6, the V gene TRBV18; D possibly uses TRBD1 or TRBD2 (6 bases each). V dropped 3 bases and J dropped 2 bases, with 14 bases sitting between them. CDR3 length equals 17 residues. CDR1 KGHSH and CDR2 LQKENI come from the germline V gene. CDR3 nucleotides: TGTGCCAGCTCACCTACTCCAGGGGAGGCTGGGGCCAACGTCCTGACTTTC. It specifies CASSPTPGEAGANVLTF.

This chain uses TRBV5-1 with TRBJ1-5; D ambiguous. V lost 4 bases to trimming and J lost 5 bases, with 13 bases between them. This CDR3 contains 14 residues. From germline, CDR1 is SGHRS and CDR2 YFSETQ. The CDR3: CASSPGGWDQPQHF. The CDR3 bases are TGCGCCAGCAGCCCCGGAGGTTGGGATCAGCCCCAGCATTTT.